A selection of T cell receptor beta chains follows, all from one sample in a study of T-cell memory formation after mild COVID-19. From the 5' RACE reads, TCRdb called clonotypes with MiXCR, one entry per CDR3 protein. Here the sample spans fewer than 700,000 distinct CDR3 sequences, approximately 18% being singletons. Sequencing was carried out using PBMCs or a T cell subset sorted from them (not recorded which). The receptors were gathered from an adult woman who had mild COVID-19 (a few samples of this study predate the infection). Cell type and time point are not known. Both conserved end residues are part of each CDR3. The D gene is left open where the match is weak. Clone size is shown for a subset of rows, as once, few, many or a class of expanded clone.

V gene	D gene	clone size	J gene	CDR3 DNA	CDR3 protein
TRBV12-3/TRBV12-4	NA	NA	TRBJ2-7	TGTGCCAGCAGTTTAGTGACCTTCGAGCAGTACTTC	CASSLVTFEQYF
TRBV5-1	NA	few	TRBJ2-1	TGCGCCAGCAGCTTGGCTTTTGCTGAAAATGAGCAGTTCTTC	CASSLAFAENEQFF
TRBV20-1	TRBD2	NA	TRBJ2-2	TGCAGTGCTAGGCGACTAGCGACCGGGGAGCTGTTTTTT	CSARRLATGELFF
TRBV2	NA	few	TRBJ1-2	TGTGCCAGCATTGGGCAGGGGTTAAGCTATGGCTACACCTTC	CASIGQGLSYGYTF
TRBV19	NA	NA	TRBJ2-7	TGTGCCAGTAAGTTTGGAGCGGAGGTCCATCCCTACGAGCAGTACTTC	CASKFGAEVHPYEQYF
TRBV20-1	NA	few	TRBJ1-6	TGCAGTGCTAGGGACAGTCAAAATTCACCCCTCCACTTT	CSARDSQNSPLHF
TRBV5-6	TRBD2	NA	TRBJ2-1	TGTGCCAGCAGCTTGCGGGGGGGGGTAGAGCAGTTCTTC	CASSLRGGVEQFF
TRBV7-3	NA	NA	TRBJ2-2	TGTGCCACCAAAGACGGTCCGAACACCGGGGAGCTGTTTTTT	CATKDGPNTGELFF
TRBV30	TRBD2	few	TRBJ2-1	TGTGCCTGGTCCTTCCTAGCGGGACATTTTAGTGAGCAGTTCTTC	CAWSFLAGHFSEQFF
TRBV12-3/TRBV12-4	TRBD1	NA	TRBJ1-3	TGTGCCAGCAGTTTGGGACAGAGAGACACCATATATTTT	CASSLGQRDTIYF
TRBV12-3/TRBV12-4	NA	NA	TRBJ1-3	TGTGCCAGCAGTCCTGGGGCCGACTCTGGAAACACCATATATTTT	CASSPGADSGNTIYF
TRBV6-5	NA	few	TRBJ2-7	TGTGCCAGCAGTTACAACAGGGACTCCTACGAGCAGTACTTC	CASSYNRDSYEQYF
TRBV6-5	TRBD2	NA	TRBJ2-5	TGTGCCAGCAGTTACGGGACTACACAAGAGACCCAGTACTTC	CASSYGTTQETQYF
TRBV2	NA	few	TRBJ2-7	TGTGCCAGCAGTGAAGCGCCGGGACCTTCCTACGAGCAGTACTTC	CASSEAPGPSYEQYF
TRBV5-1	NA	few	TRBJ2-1	TGCGCCAGCAGCTTGGTTACAGGCGTGGGCTCCTACAATGAGCAGTTCTTC	CASSLVTGVGSYNEQFF
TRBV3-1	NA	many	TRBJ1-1	TGTGCCAGCAGCCAAGAATACAGGGAAGCTTTCTTT	CASSQEYREAFF
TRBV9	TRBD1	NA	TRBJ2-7	TGTGCCAGCAGCGTAGGACAGGGGATCTCCTACGAGCAGTACTTC	CASSVGQGISYEQYF
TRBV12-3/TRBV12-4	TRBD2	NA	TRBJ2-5	TGTGCCAGCACCGTTATCGGACTAGCGGGAGGGCCGGGGGAGACCCAGTACTTC	CASTVIGLAGGPGETQYF
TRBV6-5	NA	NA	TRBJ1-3	TGTGCCAGCAACCGGGGTCCTCGTCAATGTCCTGGAAACACCATATATTTT	CASNRGPRQCPGNTIYF
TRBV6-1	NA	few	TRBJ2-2	TGTGCCAGCAGTGAAGTAGGGTCGCGAACCGGGGAGCTGTTTTTT	CASSEVGSRTGELFF
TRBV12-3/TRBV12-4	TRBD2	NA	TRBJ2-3	TGTGCCAGCAAACTAGCGGGGGTCACAGATACGCAGTATTTT	CASKLAGVTDTQYF
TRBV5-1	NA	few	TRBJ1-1	TGCGCCAGCAGCTTTGGACGGCACACTGAAGCTTTCTTT	CASSFGRHTEAFF
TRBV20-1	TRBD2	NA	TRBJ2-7	TGCAGTGCTAGAGATGTACTAGCGGGGATGTCCTACGAGCAGTACTTC	CSARDVLAGMSYEQYF
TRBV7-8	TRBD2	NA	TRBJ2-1	TGTGCCAGCAGCTCGGGGACTAGCGGGAGGGCCTACAATGAGCAGTTCTTC	CASSSGTSGRAYNEQFF
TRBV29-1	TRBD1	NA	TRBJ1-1	TGCAGCGTTGACAGGGGGCGGACTGAAGCTTTCTTT	CSVDRGRTEAFF
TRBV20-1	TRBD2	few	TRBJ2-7	TGCAGTGCCCTAAGGACGGGCGGGAGGGGCTCCTACGAGCAGTACTTC	CSALRTGGRGSYEQYF
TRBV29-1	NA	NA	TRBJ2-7	TGCAGCGTTGAAAGCGGGACAAGCTACGAGCAGTACTTC	CSVESGTSYEQYF
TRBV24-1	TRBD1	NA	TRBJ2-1	TGTGCCACCAGCAACGACAGGGGCCGCGACAATGAGCAGTTCTTC	CATSNDRGRDNEQFF
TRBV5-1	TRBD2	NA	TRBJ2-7	TGCGCCAGCAGCTTGAGGTGGGAGGGCCCCTACGAGCAGTACTTC	CASSLRWEGPYEQYF
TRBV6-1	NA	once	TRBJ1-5	TGTGCCAGCACTCGAAACCTTAATCAGCCCCAGCATTTT	CASTRNLNQPQHF
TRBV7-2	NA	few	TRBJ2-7	TGTGCCAGCAGCTTAGTCTCCCACGAGCAGTACTTC	CASSLVSHEQYF
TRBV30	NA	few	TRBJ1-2	TGTGCCTGGAGTGTAGCGGTGCCACCTAACTATGGCTACACCTTC	CAWSVAVPPNYGYTF
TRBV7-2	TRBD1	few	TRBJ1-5	TGTGCCAGCAGCTTATACGAGGGGGCTGAGCAGCCCCAGCATTTT	CASSLYEGAEQPQHF
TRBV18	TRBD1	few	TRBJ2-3	TGTGCCAGCTCACCGCTGACAGGGGGCGGTGGCACAGATACGCAGTATTTT	CASSPLTGGGGTDTQYF
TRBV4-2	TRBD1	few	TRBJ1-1	TGTGCCAGCAGTGACGTCCCGGGACAGGGGTTGATTGCGAACACTGAAGCTTTCTTT	CASSDVPGQGLIANTEAFF
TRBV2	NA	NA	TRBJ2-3	TGTGCCAGCAGTGTTGAGGGAGTTGATACGCAGTATTTT	CASSVEGVDTQYF
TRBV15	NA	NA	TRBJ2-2	TGTGCCACCAGCAGAGTCCTCTTCGGGGAGCTGTTTTTT	CATSRVLFGELFF
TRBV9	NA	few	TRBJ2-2	TGTGCCAGCAGCGCCAGACAGGCCGGGGAGCTGTTTTTT	CASSARQAGELFF
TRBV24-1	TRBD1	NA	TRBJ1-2	TGTGCCACCAGTGATACCGCCCGGGACAGCAACTATGGCTACACCTTC	CATSDTARDSNYGYTF
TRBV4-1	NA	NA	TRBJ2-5	TGCGCCAGCAGCCAACTGGGGGGACAAGAGACCCAGTACTTC	CASSQLGGQETQYF
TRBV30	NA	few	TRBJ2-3	TGTGCCTGGAGTCAAGGAGCGCTCACAGATACGCAGTATTTT	CAWSQGALTDTQYF
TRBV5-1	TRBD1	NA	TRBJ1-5	TGCGCCAGCAGCCTTACTGGACAGGGAACTCAGCCCCAGCATTTT	CASSLTGQGTQPQHF
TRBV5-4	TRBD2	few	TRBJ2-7	TGTGCCAGCAGTCGAGGGACTAGCGGGAGGGCCCGGTACGAGCAGTACTTC	CASSRGTSGRARYEQYF
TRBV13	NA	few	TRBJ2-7	TGTGCCAGCAGCCCGGGACCTAGGGCCGCTTCCGAGCAGTACTTC	CASSPGPRAASEQYF
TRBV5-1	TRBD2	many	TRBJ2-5	TGCGCCAGCAGCTGGAGACTAGCGGGGGGAGAGACCCAGTACTTC	CASSWRLAGGETQYF
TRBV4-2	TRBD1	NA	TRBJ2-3	TGTGCCAGCAGCCAAGATAGGGGGCCCACAGATACGCAGTATTTT	CASSQDRGPTDTQYF
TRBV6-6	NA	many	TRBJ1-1	TGTGCCAGCAGTTACTCGTTTGCTTTCTTT	CASSYSFAFF
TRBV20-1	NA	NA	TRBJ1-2	TGCAGTGCACCAGAACAAGGGGCTAACTATGGCTACACCTTC	CSAPEQGANYGYTF
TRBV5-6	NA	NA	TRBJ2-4	TGTGCCAGCAGATTAAGGGGGTCCAAAAACATTCAGTACTTC	CASRLRGSKNIQYF
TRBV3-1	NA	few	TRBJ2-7	TGTGCCAGCAGCCAGGTTACAGGGTCCGAGCAGTACTTC	CASSQVTGSEQYF
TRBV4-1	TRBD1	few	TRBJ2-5	TGCGCCAGCAGCCAGAGTGACAGGGTGACGGAGACCCAGTACTTC	CASSQSDRVTETQYF
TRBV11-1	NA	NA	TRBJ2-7	TGTGCCAGCAGCTTATTGAGCCAGGGGATCCACGAGCAGTACTTC	CASSLLSQGIHEQYF
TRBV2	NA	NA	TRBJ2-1	TGTGCCAGCAGTGAGTTAATTACCAGTAATGAGCAGTTCTTC	CASSELITSNEQFF
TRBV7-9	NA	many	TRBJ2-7	TGTGCCAGCAGTTCCCCGGGCCAGGGCTACGAGCAGTACTTC	CASSSPGQGYEQYF
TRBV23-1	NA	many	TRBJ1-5	TGCGCCAGCAGTACGCTAGGCCAGGGGCATTCGAATCAGCCCCAGCATTTT	CASSTLGQGHSNQPQHF
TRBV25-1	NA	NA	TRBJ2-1	TGTGCCAGCAGTGAATCGTATCTGGGCGATGGGAATGAGCAGTTCTTC	CASSESYLGDGNEQFF
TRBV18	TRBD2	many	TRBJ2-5	TGTGCCAGCCAGGGACTAGCGGGAAGAGAGACCCAGTACTTC	CASQGLAGRETQYF